The 14 T cell receptor beta chains below all came from one sample that was sequenced in a study of cytomegalovirus exposure and HLA in healthy donors. A multiplex PCR was run with 60 Vbeta primers and 13 Jbeta primers. The method was immunoSEQ multiplex PCR; TCRdb's version includes in-frame clones alone and lacks a portion of them. The table has about 160,000 clones, almost 85% seen once. The sample comprised PBMCs. The source is a young man in good health and CMV-seronegative.

The chain uses TRBV19 and TRBJ2-1; 9 positions match TRBD2. After removal of 10 bases from V and 1 base from J, the junction contained 8 bases not matched to a gene. The CDR3 sequence is 15 residues long. Germline V gene data show CDR1 as LNHDA and CDR2 as SQIVND (reference sequence). The CDR3: CATTEREVSYNEQFF. The CDR3 bases are TGTGCCACCACTGAGCGGGAGGTGTCCTACAATGAGCAGTTCTTC.

The genes are TRBV5-6 and TRBJ2-7; weak D call: TRBD1 (5 bases). The V gene's germline CDR1 is SGHDT and CDR2 YYEEEE. V lost 1 base to trimming and J lost 5 bases, with 19 bases between them. The CDR3 covers 16 residues. The CDR3 bases are TGTGCCAGCAGCTTGATGGGGTCATCCTGGGGCCACGAGCAGTACTTC. Amino acids: CASSLMGSSWGHEQYF.

This clone was counted once. V gene TRBV5-1 combines with J gene TRBJ2-1; D may be TRBD1 (6 bases). The CDR3 sequence is 16 residues long. Trimming took off 3 bases at V and 3 bases at J, with 16 bases between the two ends. Germline V lookup: CDR1 SGHRS, CDR2 YFSETQ. The CDR3 loop reads CASSSGARGRYNEQFF. The CDR3 region has the DNA TGCGCCAGCAGCTCAGGGGCCCGGGGCCGCTACAATGAGCAGTTCTTC.

The chain is built from TRBV7-2 and TRBJ2-5; D not certain. Looked up from germline, CDR1 is SGHTA and CDR2 is FQGNSA. The CDR3 is 16 amino acids. V lost 5 bases and J 4 bases, leaving 20 bases between the germline ends. The CDR3 coding sequence is TGTGCCAGCAGCCCCCAAGGTTCGAGGCTTTTAGAGACCCAGTACTTC. Its translation is CASSPQGSRLLETQYF.

The chain couples TRBV7-9 to TRBJ2-5; weak D call: TRBD2 (5 bases). Germline CDR1 reads SEHNR; CDR2 reads FQNEAQ (reference sequence). The CDR3 has 16 amino acids. V dropped 1 base and J dropped 2 bases, with 14 bases sitting between them. The CDR3 sequence: CASSLEAGWVQETQYF. CDR3 nucleotide sequence: TGTGCCAGCAGCTTAGAGGCGGGTTGGGTGCAAGAGACCCAGTACTTC. Variable domain in full (rest from reference TRBV7-9 and TRBJ2-5): DTGVSQNPRHKITKRGQNVTFRCDPISEHNRLYWYRQTLGQGPEFLTYFQNEAQLEKSRLLSDRFSAERPKGSFSTLEIQRTEQGDSAMYLCASSLEAGWVQETQYFGPGTRLLVL.

V and J are TRBV5-6 and TRBJ2-3; 7 positions agree with TRBD1. From germline, CDR1 is SGHDT and CDR2 YYEEEE. V gave up 0 bases and J gave up 5 bases; unmatched junction bases: 3. The CDR3 consists of 14 residues. CDR3 nucleotide sequence: TGTGCCAGCAGCTTGGTACAGGGGCTAGATACGCAGTATTTT. Encoded protein: CASSLVQGLDTQYF.

V and J are TRBV9 and TRBJ1-5; D is unresolved. With 3 bases removed from V and 9 bases from J, the gap between germline ends came to 7 bases. The germline V gene encodes CDR1 SGDLS and CDR2 YYNGEE. The CDR3 extends over 11 amino acids. CDR3 protein: CASSAVAPQHF. The CDR3 nucleotides read TGTGCCAGCAGCGCTGTAGCGCCCCAGCATTTT.

This rearrangement joins TRBV27 to TRBJ2-5; D unresolved. In germline, CDR1 is MNHEY, CDR2 SMNVEV (reference sequence). This CDR3 spans 14 amino acids. V shed 7 bases and J shed 0 bases, with 12 bases lying between them. The CDR3 nucleotides read TGTGCCAGCACCCCAGGTTGGAACCAAGAGACCCAGTACTTC. Translated, it gives CASTPGWNQETQYF.

The chain recombines TRBV6-6 with TRBJ2-7; TRBD1 agrees at 9 bases. Looked up from germline, CDR1 is MNHNY and CDR2 is SVGAGI (reference sequence). This CDR3 contains 14 residues. The J segment lost 3 bases and the V segment lost 2 bases, leaving 2 bases of the junction unmatched. The CDR3 DNA sequence: TGTGCCAGCAGTTACCCGGACAGGGGCTACGAGCAGTACTTC. Residues: CASSYPDRGYEQYF.

The rearrangement links TRBV5-5 to TRBJ1-3; 7 positions match TRBD1. Germline V gives CDR1 SGHKS, CDR2 YYEKEE (reference sequence). The V segment lost 3 bases and the J segment 3 bases; nucleotides outside the gene matches: 9. The length of the CDR3 is 16 residues. The CDR3 here is CASSYGQGVFGNTIYF. CDR3 DNA sequence: TGTGCCAGCAGCTACGGGCAGGGGGTTTTTGGAAACACCATATATTTT.

The chain uses TRBV6-5 and TRBJ2-7, with D possibly being TRBD2 (6 bases). This CDR3 has 15 amino acids. V gave up 5 bases and J gave up 2 bases, with 16 bases separating them. The germline CDR1 and CDR2 sequences are MNHEY and SVGAGI. CDR3: CASSVTGVGAYEQYF. In DNA, the CDR3 is TGTGCCAGCAGTGTTACGGGGGTTGGGGCCTACGAGCAGTACTTC.

The rearrangement links TRBV5-1 to TRBJ2-3; maybe TRBD2 (7 bases). V dropped 5 bases and J dropped 3 bases, with 16 bases sitting between them. Germline V CDR1 and CDR2: SGHRS, YFSETQ. This CDR3 is 15 amino acids long. This chain's CDR3 is CASSEGGAWTDTQYF. The CDR3 DNA reads as TGCGCCAGCAGTGAAGGGGGGGCCTGGACAGATACGCAGTATTTT.

This rearrangement joins TRBV6-5 to TRBJ2-7; a weak D match, TRBD2 (6 bases). The germline CDR1 and CDR2 sequences are MNHEY and SVGAGI. Trimming pared 4 bases from V and 3 bases from J, leaving 16 bases between. The CDR3 is made up of 15 amino acids. The CDR3 DNA reads as TGTGCCAGCAGTTTAACTAGCTCCTTACACTACGAGCAGTACTTC. Protein: CASSLTSSLHYEQYF.

The rearrangement joins TRBV25-1 to TRBJ2-1, with a tentative D call TRBD2 (5 bases). The CDR3 is 13 amino acids. Trimming shortened V by 5 bases and J by 7 bases, and 12 bases separated the two germline ends. Germline lookup yields CDR1 MGHDK and CDR2 SYGVNS. The CDR3 protein is CASSTDPGNEQFF. CDR3 DNA: TGTGCCAGCAGTACCGACCCGGGAAATGAGCAGTTCTTC.